This paragraph covers one TCR beta chain sequence. This receptor's antigen is unknown. No much larger clone exists at a distance of one base, and base qualities are not known. This sample is part of a study of CD8+ T cells in alopecia areata (dated by TCRdb to between 2018 and 2020). About the study as a whole: The study used high-throughput TCRbeta sequencing to examine T cell clonal expansion in alopecia areata, in both the C3H/HeJ mouse model and human patients. Scalp clonality was compared across normal scalp (n=4), patchy alopecia areata scalp (n=8), and alopecia totalis/universalis scalp (n=8). RNA was extracted with the PAXgene miRNA kit for fixed scalp, the miRNeasy kit for PBMCs, and the RNeasy kit for mouse skin. Human TCRbeta sequencing covered scalp tissue and sorted CD4+ and CD8+ peripheral blood T cells from patchy and totalis/universalis alopecia areata patients and healthy controls. immunoSEQ multiplex PCR using 35 Vbeta forward primers and 13 Jbeta reverse primers was used to amplify TCRbeta CDR3 regions. Results the study describes overall, beyond this receptor: Scalp TCR repertoire analysis is complicated because resident alphabeta T cells in normal human skin are also sequenced, whereas mouse skin is dominated by gammadelta T cells. TCR sequences shared between patients were less clear than in mice, possibly partly because of HLA diversity in the patient population. Higher clonality and more expanded CD8+ clones were observed in lesional scalp than in normal scalp, particularly in alopecia totalis/universalis, a finding suggestive of antigenic drive.

From the germline V gene, CDR1 is SQVTM and CDR2 is ANQGSEA. CDR3 length: 12 amino acids, cysteine to phenylalanine. Of all the DNA, just the CDR3 is kept, 36 bases in frame from base 1. Trimming takes 7 bases off V and 5 bases off J; junction bases not matched to a gene: 5. After PBMCs were isolated by density centrifugation and stained for CD3, CD4 and CD8, a FACSAria was used to sort CD4+ and CD8+ T cells. Unaffected controls provided scalp biopsies and blood samples. The library came from the immunoSEQ multiplex PCR assay. For TCR sequencing, RNA was extracted from every sample and reverse transcribed into cDNA to serve as template. SuperScript III was used for first-strand cDNA synthesis, primed with a 2:1 mix of oligo-dT and random hexamers. Amplification bias was assessed with a synthetic immune receptor repertoire, and residual bias was removed computationally. As for how the authors treated the data: Raw reads were preprocessed for error removal, and CDR3 was defined according to IMGT conventions as running from the conserved cysteine to phenylalanine. Clonality was computed as 1 minus the Shannon entropy, with the entropy normalized by log2 of the number of productive unique TCRs. CD4 or CD8 identity of scalp clones was inferred by cross-referencing scalp TCRbeta sequences with sorted blood CD4 and CD8 repertoires. This immuneACCESS table, as held by TCRdb, lists in-frame sequences with V and J called but not all clones. Of the missing ones, under half trace to an unresolved V gene in checked studies; the others have no known cause. V and J calls and clone size are those listed in that table; D and trimming were worked out from the DNA. This sample is represented by 130,000 to 150,000 clones; roughly 58% of them were singletons. The biggest ten clones account for approximately 34% of the sample.

Sequenced sample: CD8+ T cells sorted from blood. Rearrangement joined TRBV29-1 to TRBJ1-5; the central 7 bases match TRBD1. The clonotype originates from a human donor in good health. CDR3 sequence: CSAGQAYQPQHF. The DNA reads as follows: TGCAGCGCTGGACAGGCGTATCAGCCCCAGCATTTT.